Listed below are T cell receptor beta chains from one sample, sequenced in a study of shared clonotypes between healthy human individuals. Profiling relied on immunoSEQ multiplex PCR, and the TCRdb table lists in-frame clones only, not all of them. Here the sample spans 850,000 to 1,200,000 clones, approximately 76% being singletons. Sequencing was done on a sample of memory CD4+ T cells sorted from blood. The receptor set was obtained from a man between 18 and 29 years old in good health. Both conserved end residues are part of each CDR3. Each record gives: J gene, D gene, V gene, CDR3 protein. A D gene is named only where the DNA matches it firmly.

>TRBJ2-3|.|TRBV10-1
CASSDFRGPQYF
>TRBJ1-1|TRBD1|TRBV28
CASSFLGTANTEAFF
>TRBJ1-2|.|TRBV4-1
CASSRQSAGTYGYTF
>TRBJ2-3|TRBD1|TRBV5-1
CASSPQGAITDTQYF
>TRBJ1-2|.|TRBV7-2
CASSLGVENGYTF
>TRBJ2-7|.|TRBV30
CAWSPQGPGEQYF
>TRBJ1-4|.|TRBV27
CASSLSEGPNEKLFF
>TRBJ1-1|.|TRBV5-4
CATAERNTEAFF
>TRBJ2-5|.|TRBV10-3
CAISVSRLETQYF
>TRBJ1-1|.|TRBV12-5
CASGHGRLDTEAFF
>TRBJ1-2|TRBD1|TRBV7-9
CASSYLQGVNYGYTF
>TRBJ2-3|TRBD1|TRBV6-4
CAREKGPTGRTDTQYF
>TRBJ1-4|.|TRBV5-1
CASSSRGSANEKLFF
>TRBJ1-2|.|TRBV7-8
CASSQSRLLDGYTF
>TRBJ2-2|TRBD2|TRBV5-1
CASSFAGTSGTGELFF
>TRBJ2-1|TRBD1|TRBV13
CASSPWDRANEQFF
>TRBJ2-7|.|TRBV5-4
CASSPEARSYEQYF
>TRBJ2-3|TRBD2|TRBV27
CASSLGWRGRAATDTQYF
>TRBJ2-7|TRBD1|TRBV2
CASTRDRGGYEQYF
>TRBJ1-2|TRBD1|TRBV14
CASSQTGEVGHGYTF
>TRBJ2-5|.|TRBV5-1
CASSRDPEYETQYF
>TRBJ2-7|.|TRBV7-8
CASSPGGGRGNYEQYF
>TRBJ2-1|.|TRBV2
CASSEWASTYNEQFF
>TRBJ1-6|TRBD1|TRBV6-6
CASSLGQGGNSPLHF
>TRBJ1-4|.|TRBV7-9
CASSFTSNEKLFF
>TRBJ1-2|.|TRBV29-1
CSVEDEDSPYGYTF
>TRBJ1-1|.|TRBV5-1
CASSLARSGGTEAFF
>TRBJ1-6|TRBD1|TRBV9
CASSLDRARSPLHF
>TRBJ1-6|TRBD1|TRBV19
CASSTMGQGNSPLHF
>TRBJ1-5|.|TRBV25-1
CASSETGNQPQHF
>TRBJ2-3|.|TRBV2
CASRAGTQGTDTQYF
>TRBJ1-5|.|TRBV2
CASQQGWGGNQPQHF
>TRBJ1-2|.|TRBV29-1
CSVHSTGQIFNTF
>TRBJ1-1|.|TRBV5-6
CASSAERVRARAFF
>TRBJ1-2|TRBD1|TRBV6-1
CASSAQQGARGYTF
>TRBJ1-5|.|TRBV27
CASSLPTLREGSNQPQHF
>TRBJ1-5|TRBD1|TRBV9
CASSATDRGQPQHF
>TRBJ2-6|TRBD2|TRBV28
CASSLITSGGFSGANVLTF
>TRBJ1-6|.|TRBV27
CASSLYGGNSPLHF
>TRBJ2-7|.|TRBV4-1
CASSQEQGLFYEQYF
>TRBJ1-1|TRBD1|TRBV27
CASSLRDRGYTEAFF
>TRBJ1-4|.|TRBV5-1
CASSLDGRLEKLFF
>TRBJ2-2|.|TRBV11-3
CASSLSGSIAGELFF
>TRBJ1-1|TRBD1|TRBV7-2
CAETPSATGLMNTEAFF
>TRBJ2-7|.|TRBV5-1
CASSLGGQGSSYEQYF
>TRBJ1-1|.|TRBV19
CASSTRGTEAFF
>TRBJ2-5|.|TRBV28
CASSLVGTQYF
>TRBJ1-1|TRBD1|TRBV10-3
CAISEIGQGAGTEAFF
>TRBJ2-1|.|TRBV29-1
CSVEGGRVDSYNEQFF
>TRBJ2-3|.|TRBV27
CASSLFHWGSTDTQYF
>TRBJ1-2|.|TRBV7-2
CASRPIQTGDYGYTF
>TRBJ2-4|TRBD2|TRBV11-2
CASSLQAGGSRNIQYF